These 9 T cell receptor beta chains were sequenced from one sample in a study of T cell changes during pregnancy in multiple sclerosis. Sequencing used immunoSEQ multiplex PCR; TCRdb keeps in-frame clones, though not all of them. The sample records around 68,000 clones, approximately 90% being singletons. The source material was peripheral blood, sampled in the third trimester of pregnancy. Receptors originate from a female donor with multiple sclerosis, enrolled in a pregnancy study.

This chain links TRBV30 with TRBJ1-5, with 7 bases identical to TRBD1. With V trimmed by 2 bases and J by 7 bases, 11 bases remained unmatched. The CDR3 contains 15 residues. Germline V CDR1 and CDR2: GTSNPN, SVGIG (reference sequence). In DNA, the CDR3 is TGTGCCTGGAGTACCCTGACAGGGTCGGGGCAGCCCCAGCATTTT. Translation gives CAWSTLTGSGQPQHF. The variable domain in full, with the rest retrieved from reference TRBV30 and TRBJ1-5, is SQTIHQWPATLVQPVGSPLSLECTVEGTSNPNLYWYRQAAGRGLQLLFYSVGIGQISSEVPQNLSASRPQDRQFILSSKKLLLSDSGFYLCAWSTLTGSGQPQHFGDGTRLSIL.

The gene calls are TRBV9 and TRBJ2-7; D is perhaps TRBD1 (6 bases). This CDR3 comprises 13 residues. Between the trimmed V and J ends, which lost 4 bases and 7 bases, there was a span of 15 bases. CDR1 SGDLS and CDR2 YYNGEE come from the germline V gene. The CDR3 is CASSPDRLREQYF. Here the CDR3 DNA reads TGTGCCAGCAGCCCCGACAGGCTTAGGGAGCAGTACTTC.

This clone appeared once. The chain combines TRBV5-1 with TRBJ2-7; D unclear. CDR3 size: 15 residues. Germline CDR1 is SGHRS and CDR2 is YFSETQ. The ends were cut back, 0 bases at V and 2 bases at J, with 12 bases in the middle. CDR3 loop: CASSLGAISPYEQYF. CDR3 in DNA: TGCGCCAGCAGCTTGGGCGCTATATCCCCCTACGAGCAGTACTTC.

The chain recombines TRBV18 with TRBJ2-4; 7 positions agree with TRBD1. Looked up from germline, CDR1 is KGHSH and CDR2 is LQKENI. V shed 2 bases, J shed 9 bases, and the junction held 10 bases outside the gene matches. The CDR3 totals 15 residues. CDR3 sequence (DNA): TGTGCCAGCTCACCATCAGTGGGACAGTCATCCATTCAGTACTTC. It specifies CASSPSVGQSSIQYF.

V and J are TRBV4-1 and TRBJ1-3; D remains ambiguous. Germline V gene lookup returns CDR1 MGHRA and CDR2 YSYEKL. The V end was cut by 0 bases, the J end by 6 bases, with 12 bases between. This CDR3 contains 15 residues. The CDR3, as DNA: TGCGCCAGCAGCCAAGATCGGGGAAAGGCAAACACCATATATTTT. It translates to CASSQDRGKANTIYF.

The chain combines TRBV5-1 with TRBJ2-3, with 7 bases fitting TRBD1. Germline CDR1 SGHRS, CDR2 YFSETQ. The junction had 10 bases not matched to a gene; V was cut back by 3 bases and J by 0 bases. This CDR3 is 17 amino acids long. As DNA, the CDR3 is TGCGCCAGCAGCTCAACCGCAGGGGGTGGGAGCACAGATACGCAGTATTTT. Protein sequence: CASSSTAGGGSTDTQYF.

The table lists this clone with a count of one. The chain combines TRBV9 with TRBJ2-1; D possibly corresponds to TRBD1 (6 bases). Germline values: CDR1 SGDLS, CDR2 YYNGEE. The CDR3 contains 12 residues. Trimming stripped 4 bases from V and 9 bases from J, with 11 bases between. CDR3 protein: CASSSQGGEQFF. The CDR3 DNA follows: TGTGCCAGCAGCTCACAGGGTGGTGAGCAGTTCTTC.

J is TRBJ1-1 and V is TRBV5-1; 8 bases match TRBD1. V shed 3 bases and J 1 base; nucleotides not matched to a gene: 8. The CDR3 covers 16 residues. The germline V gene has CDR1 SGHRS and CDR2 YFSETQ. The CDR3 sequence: CASSWTDRVPNTEAFF. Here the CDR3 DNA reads TGCGCCAGCAGCTGGACGGACAGGGTTCCGAACACTGAAGCTTTCTTT.

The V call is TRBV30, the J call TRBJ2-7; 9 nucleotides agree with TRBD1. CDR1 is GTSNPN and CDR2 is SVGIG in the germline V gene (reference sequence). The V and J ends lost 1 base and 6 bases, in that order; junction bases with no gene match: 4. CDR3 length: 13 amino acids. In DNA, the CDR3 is TGTGCCTGGAGTGGGGACAGGGCCTTCGAGCAGTACTTC. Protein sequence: CAWSGDRAFEQYF.